These 22 T cell receptor beta chains came from one sample sequenced in a study of graft-versus-host responses after intestinal transplantation listed by TCRdb under 2021. Their antigens remain unidentified. Read against the paper, the sample's time point label means: cells obtained before transplantation from donor or recipient. The library was obtained by the immunoSEQ multiplex PCR assay. Sourced from immuneACCESS, this table was stored by TCRdb with only in-frame sequences that have V and J called. A share of the clones is absent; for the studies checked, an unresolved V gene accounts for under half, and the remainder has no known explanation. The sample table shows 90,000 to 150,000 clones, and 85% to 95% are seen once. The ten biggest clones cover roughly 3% of the sample. This material consisted of unstimulated CD8+ T cells sorted from spleen or lymph node cells, taken before intestinal transplant. These receptors were collected from a human donor who received an intestinal transplant.

The chain uses TRBV27 and TRBJ2-7; 7 bases are shared with TRBD2. The CDR3 runs 13 residues. The germline V gene encodes CDR1 MNHEY and CDR2 SMNVEV (reference sequence). The junction had 2 bases not matched to a gene; V was cut back by 3 bases and J by 3 bases. In nucleotides, the CDR3 is TGTGCCAGCAGTTTTTCTAGCGGCTACGAGCAGTACTTC. Amino acid sequence: CASSFSSGYEQYF.

This clone was found once. The chain carries TRBV28 and TRBJ1-5; possible D gene TRBD1, 6 bases. Germline V gene data show CDR1 as MDHEN and CDR2 as SYDVKM. The V end was cut by 3 bases, the J end by 2 bases, with 17 bases between. The CDR3 length is 17 residues. CDR3 protein: CASSFTGSPDGNQPQHF. The CDR3 bases are TGTGCCAGCAGTTTCACAGGGAGCCCTGATGGCAATCAGCCCCAGCATTTT.

V gene TRBV5-6 combines with J gene TRBJ2-1, with 9 bases matching TRBD2. Trimming at V came to 6 bases and at J to 3 bases, leaving 10 bases not matched to a gene. CDR1 and CDR2 (germline): SGHDT, YYEEEE. The CDR3 contains 16 residues. The CDR3 here is CASTRGLAGYYNEQFF. The CDR3 bases are TGTGCCAGCACCCGAGGCCTAGCGGGATACTACAATGAGCAGTTCTTC. Supplemented by reference TRBV5-6 and TRBJ2-1, the full variable domain reads DAGVTQSPTHLIKTRGQQVTLRCSPKSGHDTVSWYQQALGQGPQFIFQYYEEEERQRGNFPDRFSGHQFPNYSSELNVNALLLGDSALYLCASTRGLAGYYNEQFFGPGTRLTVL.

The chain carries TRBV28 and TRBJ2-7; D remains ambiguous. The CDR3 loop spans 14 amino acids. CDR1 and CDR2 (germline): MDHEN, SYDVKM. V dropped 2 bases and J dropped 4 bases, with 12 bases sitting between them. DNA of the CDR3: TGTGCCAGCAGTTTAGGCCTTGTTGATTACGAGCAGTACTTC. Translated, it gives CASSLGLVDYEQYF.

The rearrangement links TRBV9 to TRBJ2-3, with 11 bases matching TRBD2. CDR3 length: 16 residues. Germline loops: CDR1 SGDLS, CDR2 YYNGEE. V lost 4 bases, J lost 0 bases, and 4 bases stayed unmatched. In DNA, the CDR3 is TGTGCCAGCAGCTACTTAGCGGGAGGGAGCACAGATACGCAGTATTTT. As protein: CASSYLAGGSTDTQYF.

The chain employs TRBV15 and TRBJ2-3, with 8 bases fitting TRBD2. Per the germline V gene, CDR1 is LNHNV and CDR2 is YYDKDF (reference sequence). With 6 bases clipped from V and 5 bases from J, the junction kept 13 bases outside the gene matches. The length of the CDR3 is 16 residues. CDR3 loop: CATSNHLGRVEDTQYF. The CDR3, as DNA: TGTGCCACCAGTAATCATCTCGGGAGGGTGGAAGATACGCAGTATTTT.

The chain couples TRBV5-5 to TRBJ2-7; D gene unclear. Between the trimmed V and J ends, which lost 5 bases and 7 bases, there was a span of 7 bases. Germline-derived CDR1 and CDR2 are SGHKS and YYEKEE (reference sequence). This CDR3 region has 10 residues. The CDR3 DNA sequence: TGTGCCAGCAGTCCAAGGGAGCAGTACTTC. It specifies CASSPREQYF. Filled out from reference TRBV5-5 and TRBJ2-7, the complete variable domain reads DAGVTQSPTHLIKTRGQQVTLRCSPISGHKSVSWYQQVLGQGPQFIFQYYEKEERGRGNFPDRFSARQFPNYSSELNVNALLLGDSALYLCASSPREQYFGPGTRLTVT.

The J gene is TRBJ1-1, the V gene TRBV30, with D maybe TRBD1 (6 bases). Trimming removed 4 bases at V and 0 bases at J, with 18 bases between. The CDR3 loop spans 16 amino acids. The germline CDR1 and CDR2 sequences are GTSNPN and SVGIG (reference sequence). CDR3 loop: CAWMDIRDTMNTEAFF. The CDR3 nucleotides read TGTGCCTGGATGGACATCCGGGACACCATGAACACTGAAGCTTTCTTT.

The CDR3 DNA reads TGTGCCAGCAGCGGCCGACTAGCGGAGGACTACGAGCAGTACTTC. Translation gives CASSGRLAEDYEQYF. V usage is TRBV5-6 and J usage is TRBJ2-7; 9 bases map to TRBD2. Unmatched junction bases numbered 8, after V lost 4 bases and J lost 3 bases. From germline, CDR1 is SGHDT and CDR2 YYEEEE. This CDR3 has 15 amino acids.

The chain employs TRBV7-9 and TRBJ2-5; D is perhaps TRBD1 (5 bases). Germline CDR1 SEHNR, CDR2 FQNEAQ (reference sequence). V dropped 2 bases and J dropped 5 bases, with 12 bases sitting between them. The length of the CDR3 is 14 residues. The CDR3 nucleotides read TGTGCCAGCAGCTTAAATCAGGGCAGGGAGACCCAGTACTTC. It is translated as CASSLNQGRETQYF.

The chain combines TRBV4-2 with TRBJ2-1; 9 positions agree with TRBD2. The ends lost 6 bases at V and 6 bases at J; junction bases unmatched: 9. The CDR3 spans 15 residues. Looked up from germline, CDR1 is LGHNA and CDR2 is YNFKEQ. CDR3: CASSPGLTSGNEQFF. In nucleotides, the CDR3 is TGTGCCAGCAGTCCAGGTCTGACTAGCGGCAATGAGCAGTTCTTC.

The chain has TRBV7-9 and TRBJ1-2; D is ambiguous. Germline CDR1 and CDR2: SEHNR and FQNEAQ (reference sequence). Trimming removed 1 base at V and 8 bases at J, with 5 bases between. The CDR3 loop spans 11 amino acids. Here the CDR3 reads CASSLGWGYTF. For the CDR3, the DNA is TGTGCCAGCAGCTTAGGATGGGGCTACACCTTC.

In this sample, this clone turned up once. The rearrangement links TRBV27 to TRBJ2-2; D not certain. Germline lookup yields CDR1 MNHEY and CDR2 SMNVEV (reference sequence). The CDR3 is 13 residues long. Trimming took 5 bases from V and 2 from J, leaving 6 bases between them. The CDR3 sequence: CASSIVNTGELFF. The CDR3 DNA reads as TGTGCCAGCAGTATCGTTAACACCGGGGAGCTGTTTTTT.

CDR3 sequence: CASSPSGGSIYEQYF. CDR3 nucleotide sequence: TGTGCCAGCAGCCCCTCTGGGGGGTCAATCTACGAGCAGTACTTC. The chain employs TRBV7-3 and TRBJ2-7; D perhaps matches TRBD2 (6 bases). The CDR3 extends over 15 amino acids. Germline V gives CDR1 SGHTA, CDR2 FQGTGA. The germline V and J ends were trimmed by 5 bases and 3 bases, with 17 bases remaining between them.

This sequence joins TRBV28 and TRBJ2-7, with D possibly being TRBD1 (5 bases). The length of the CDR3 is 12 residues. V was trimmed by 6 bases and J by 4 bases, leaving 10 bases between them. Germline V gene data show CDR1 as MDHEN and CDR2 as SYDVKM. In nucleotides, the CDR3 is TGTGCCAGCAGCAACACAGGTTACGAGCAGTACTTC. It encodes CASSNTGYEQYF.

The rearrangement joins TRBV28 to TRBJ2-5; D might be TRBD1 (6 bases). This CDR3 comprises 14 residues. Looked up from germline, CDR1 is MDHEN and CDR2 is SYDVKM. Trimming removed 6 bases from V and 5 bases from J, with 16 bases in between. The CDR3 here is CASSRYRQGETQYF. Written as DNA, the CDR3 is TGTGCCAGCAGCCGTTACCGTCAGGGGGAGACCCAGTACTTC.

This sequence joins TRBV4-2 and TRBJ2-1; 8 bases line up with TRBD2. CDR1 and CDR2 from the germline V gene are LGHNA and YNFKEQ. The CDR3 length is 14 residues. The V segment lost 1 base and the J segment 5 bases; nucleotides outside the gene matches: 1. CDR3 sequence (DNA): TGTGCCAGCAGCCAAGGACTAGCGAACAATGAGCAGTTCTTC. Protein: CASSQGLANNEQFF.

This clone was found once. This chain uses TRBV19 with TRBJ1-5, with TRBD1 matching 8 bases. The CDR3 is made up of 17 amino acids. V lost 0 bases to trimming and J lost 9 bases; unmatched junction nucleotides: 13. Germline CDR1 and CDR2: LNHDA and SQIVND (reference sequence). CDR3 bases: TGTGCCAGTAGTATAGATGGGGGACAGGCCCACTTCGGGCCCCAGCATTTT. Its protein is CASSIDGGQAHFGPQHF.

The chain carries TRBV7-2 and TRBJ1-3; D gene uncertain. The V gene's germline CDR1 is SGHTA and CDR2 FQGNSA. Trimming stripped 1 base from V and 7 bases from J, with 14 bases between. The CDR3 sequence is 15 residues long. The CDR3 region is CASSLDGRRGNTIYF. In nucleotides, the CDR3 is TGTGCCAGCAGCTTAGATGGCAGGCGTGGGAACACCATATATTTT. The full variable domain, its missing parts supplied by reference TRBV7-2 and TRBJ1-3, is GAGVSQSPSNKVTEKGKDVELRCDPISGHTALYWYRQSLGQGLEFLIYFQGNSAPDKSGLPSDRFSAERTGGSVSTLTIQRTQQEDSAVYLCASSLDGRRGNTIYFGEGSWLTVV.

The V call is TRBV28, the J call TRBJ2-7; TRBD1 matches 7 bases. Germline CDR1 and CDR2: MDHEN and SYDVKM. Unmatched junction bases numbered 12, after V lost 4 bases and J lost 3 bases. This CDR3 has 16 residues. Here the CDR3 DNA reads TGTGCCAGCAGTTCCCTAACGGGACAGAGAAGCTACGAGCAGTACTTC. Translating it yields CASSSLTGQRSYEQYF.

This chain joins TRBV7-2 and TRBJ2-7, with 7 bases matching TRBD2. The CDR3 is made up of 14 amino acids. J gave up 2 bases and V 1 base, and 2 bases lay outside the gene matches. Germline values: CDR1 SGHTA, CDR2 FQGNSA. CDR3 DNA sequence: TGTGCCAGCAGCTTAGGGGAGGGCACCTACGAGCAGTACTTC. The encoded protein is CASSLGEGTYEQYF.

The gene calls are TRBV5-4 and TRBJ1-1; tentative D call: TRBD1 (5 bases). Germline V lookup: CDR1 SGHNT, CDR2 YYREEE (reference sequence). Trimming pared 1 base from V and 5 bases from J, leaving 12 bases between. The CDR3 is made up of 14 amino acids. The CDR3: CASSLRGVGTEAFF. In nucleotides, the CDR3 is TGTGCCAGCAGCTTGAGAGGGGTGGGAACTGAAGCTTTCTTT.